The 25 T cell receptor beta chains below all came from one sample that was sequenced in a study of low-dose radiotherapy and immunotherapy resistance in tumors. Time point specified: before trial treatment. Primers targeting TRAV and TRBV primed first-strand cDNA, covering alpha and beta chains. With a V-primer adapter and a constant-region primer, TCRs were amplified for roughly 20 PCR cycles. Using its own MiXCR run on the reads, TCRdb lists one record per CDR3 protein. The sample consists of more than 70,000 distinct CDR3 sequences, roughly 30% of them appearing once. This specimen was PBMCs, taken before treatment. Source of these receptors: a female donor with ovarian cancer.

With respect to this clonotype: A far larger clone is one nucleotide away, so this likely arose from a read error. V gene TRBV12-3 or TRBV12-4 combines with J gene TRBJ2-1, with 7 bases identical to TRBD1. V dropped 5 bases and J dropped 8; count of bases not matched to a gene: 12. This CDR3 is built from 15 residues. In DNA, the CDR3 is TGTGCCAGCAGTGTCGCCGCGACAGGGCTCGATGAGCAGTTCTTC. It encodes CASSVAATGLDEQFF.

The table lists this clonotype with a few counts. V is TRBV7-2 and J is TRBJ2-1, with TRBD2 identical over 11 bases. This CDR3 region has 16 residues. Germline CDR1 is SGHTA and CDR2 is FQGNSA. J was trimmed by 8 bases and V by 1 base; bases with no gene match: 7. For the CDR3, the DNA is TGTGCCAGCAGCTTAGGCCCTAGCGGGGGGCAGTATGAGCAGTTCTTC. It codes for CASSLGPSGGQYEQFF.

This clonotype showed up many times. J is TRBJ2-1 and V is TRBV7-9, with 10 bases lining up with TRBD2. This CDR3 region has 16 residues. Germline V gene sequence: CDR1 SEHNR, CDR2 FQNEAQ (reference sequence). The ends lost 5 bases at V and 7 bases at J; junction bases unmatched: 11. The CDR3 coding sequence is TGTGCCAGCAGCCCGCTAGCGGGAGAAACTCGTAATGAGCAGTTCTTC. As protein: CASSPLAGETRNEQFF. The full variable domain, rest sourced from reference TRBV7-9 and TRBJ2-1, is DTGVSQNPRHKITKRGQNVTFRCDPISEHNRLYWYRQTLGQGPEFLTYFQNEAQLEKSRLLSDRFSAERPKGSFSTLEIQRTEQGDSAMYLCASSPLAGETRNEQFFGPGTRLTVL.

This clonotype was observed many times. The rearrangement joins TRBV6-1 to TRBJ1-1; D gene uncertain. Germline loops: CDR1 MNHNS, CDR2 SASEGT. This CDR3 is 13 amino acids long. The V and J ends lost 1 base and 5 bases respectively, with 8 bases between them. Here the CDR3 DNA reads TGTGCCAGCAGTGAAGGGGTTCGGACTGAAGCTTTCTTT. Residues: CASSEGVRTEAFF.

This clonotype was detected ten times or more. The chain joins TRBV7-9 to TRBJ2-2; tentatively, D is TRBD1 (6 bases). The germline V and J ends were trimmed by 4 bases and 6 bases, with 9 bases remaining between them. CDR1 is SEHNR and CDR2 is FQNEAQ in the germline V gene (reference sequence). The CDR3 is made up of 13 amino acids. The CDR3 region is CASSSDRPGELFF. The CDR3 DNA follows: TGTGCCAGCAGCTCCGACAGGCCCGGGGAGCTGTTTTTT.

In its sample, this clonotype was seen many times. This chain uses TRBV19 with TRBJ2-2; 10 bases are shared with TRBD1. V dropped 3 bases and J dropped 4; count of bases not matched to a gene: 8. This CDR3 contains 17 residues. Germline CDR1 is LNHDA and CDR2 is SQIVND (reference sequence). CDR3: CASSIWGTGVGTGELFF. The CDR3 DNA sequence: TGTGCCAGTAGTATTTGGGGGACAGGGGTCGGCACCGGGGAGCTGTTTTTT.

The V and J genes are TRBV5-4 and TRBJ2-3; 8 positions match TRBD2. The V gene's germline CDR1 is SGHNT and CDR2 YYREEE (reference sequence). With V trimmed by 4 bases and J by 5 bases, 18 bases remained unmatched. The CDR3 covers 18 residues. The chain's CDR3 is CASSPRGSGVGNRDTQYF. The CDR3 bases are TGTGCCAGCAGCCCCCGGGGTAGCGGGGTTGGTAATAGAGATACGCAGTATTTT.

At least ten counts were recorded for this clonotype. The chain couples TRBV29-1 to TRBJ1-1; D remains ambiguous. Germline CDR1 SQVTM, CDR2 ANQGSEA. V gave up 7 bases and J gave up 0 bases, with 12 bases separating them. The CDR3 consists of 13 residues. CDR3 protein: CSAAINLNTEAFF. CDR3 nucleotides: TGCAGCGCCGCAATCAACCTGAACACTGAAGCTTTCTTT.

This clonotype occurred once. A far larger clone differs by one base, so this is likely a read error. The chain has TRBV28 and TRBJ2-2; tentative D call: TRBD1 (5 bases). CDR3 length: 15 residues. Germline-derived CDR1 and CDR2 are MDHEN and SYDVKM. CDR3 protein: CTSSLSRTTTGELFF. CDR3 nucleotides: TGTACCAGCAGTTTATCCCGGACAACCACCGGGGAGCTGTTTTTT.

With regard to this clonotype: The limits of the CDR3 on the DNA are not certain, so only TCRdb's listed CDR3 is given. The chain is built from TRBV4-1 and TRBJ2-2; TRBD2 is the table's D call and was not checked against the DNA. The CDR3 numbers 21 amino acids, ends counted. The germline V gene has CDR1 MGHRA and CDR2 YSYEKL. This CDR3 is CASSQPSGTSGTKFTGELFFF.

Comment on this clonotype: A far larger clone is a single base away, which makes a read error likely. The genes are TRBV3-1 and TRBJ2-1, with no clear D. The CDR3 sequence is 14 residues long. V lost 3 bases and J lost 13, with 19 bases in between. Per germline, CDR1 LGHDT and CDR2 YNNKEL (reference sequence). The CDR3 DNA sequence: TGTGCCAGCAGCCACTGGCACAGACAAGAGACCCAGTTCTTC. Residues: CASSHWHRQETQFF.

The rearrangement joins TRBV11-2 to TRBJ1-6; 9 nucleotides line up with TRBD1. The V gene's germline CDR1 is SGHAT and CDR2 FQNNGV. The J segment lost 8 bases and the V segment lost 4 bases, leaving 6 bases of the junction unmatched. The CDR3 runs 15 residues. CDR3 sequence reads: CASSSRTGVDSPLHF. Here the CDR3 DNA reads TGTGCCAGCAGCTCCAGGACAGGGGTGGATTCACCCCTCCACTTT.

The sample holds many counts of this clonotype. The chain has TRBV20-1 and TRBJ1-2, with 9 bases that match TRBD1. After removal of 0 bases from V and 8 bases from J, the junction contained 10 bases not matched to a gene. Per germline, CDR1 DFQATT and CDR2 SNEGSKA (reference sequence). This CDR3 spans 15 amino acids. In nucleotides, the CDR3 is TGCAGTGCTAGAGATAGGGCCACAGGGGGCGGAGGCTACACCTTC. It is translated as CSARDRATGGGGYTF.

This clonotype has at least ten counts. The junction departs from the called germline gene at one end, perhaps through a read error. The J gene is TRBJ2-5, the V gene TRBV24-1; 13 bases are a match to TRBD2. CDR3 length: 16 amino acids. Germline loops: CDR1 KGHDR, CDR2 SFDVKD. The CDR3 reads CATSGMGLAGQGTQYF. The DNA for the CDR3 is TGTGCCACCAGTGGTATGGGACTAGCGGGACAAGGGACCCAGTACTTC.

The chain is built from TRBV5-1 and TRBJ2-7; TRBD1 matches at 7 bases. The CDR3 sequence is 16 residues long. Germline-derived CDR1 and CDR2 are SGHRS and YFSETQ. V lost 1 base and J lost 0; bases outside the gene matches: 7. The CDR3 is CASSLWAGGSSYEQYF. DNA of the CDR3: TGCGCCAGCAGCTTGTGGGCAGGGGGAAGCTCCTACGAGCAGTACTTC.

A few counts support this clonotype. The chain combines TRBV5-1 with TRBJ2-1, with 7 bases that match TRBD2. The CDR3 sequence is 14 residues long. Per germline, CDR1 SGHRS and CDR2 YFSETQ. Germline trimming cut 4 bases from V and 10 bases from J; bases unmatched to any gene: 11. The CDR3 reads CASSAGLEEGEQFF. CDR3 in DNA: TGCGCCAGCAGCGCCGGACTAGAGGAGGGCGAGCAGTTCTTC.

V gene TRBV4-1 combines with J gene TRBJ1-2; D call uncertain. CDR3 size: 15 residues. Trimming pared 0 bases from V and 2 bases from J, leaving 10 bases between. Germline V gene sequence: CDR1 MGHRA, CDR2 YSYEKL. In nucleotides, the CDR3 is TGCGCCAGCAGCCAAGATCAACTTACCAACTATGGCTACACCTTC. Its translation: CASSQDQLTNYGYTF.

This clonotype has more than one count but fewer than ten. One base separates it from a far larger clone, so it is likely a read error. The chain combines TRBV6-2 or TRBV6-3 with TRBJ2-7; D remains ambiguous. V lost 6 bases and J 2 bases, leaving 5 bases between the germline ends. This CDR3 spans 11 amino acids. CDR1 and CDR2 (germline): MNHEY, SVGEGT. The CDR3 DNA follows: TGTGCCAGCAGCCCAGCCTACGAGCAGTACTTC. It translates to CASSPAYEQYF.

The V call is TRBV4-3, the J call TRBJ2-3; D not resolved. Trimming stripped 8 bases from V and 5 bases from J, with 14 bases between. The CDR3 runs to 13 residues. Germline CDR1 LGHNA, CDR2 YSLEER. The CDR3 bases are TGCGCCAGCCCCGAGGACGACCGAGATACGCAGTATTTT. Translation: CASPEDDRDTQYF.

This clonotype has only a few counts. The V and J genes are TRBV11-3 and TRBJ1-3, with TRBD1 as a possible D gene (5 bases). The CDR3 runs to 18 residues. The germline V gene encodes CDR1 SGHNT and CDR2 YENEEA. V was trimmed by 0 bases and J by 0 bases, leaving 15 bases between them. The CDR3: CASSLDVWGMSSGNTIYF. The CDR3 bases are TGTGCCAGCAGCTTAGATGTGTGGGGGATGAGCTCTGGAAACACCATATATTTT.

In its sample, this clonotype was seen many times. The gene calls are TRBV7-2 and TRBJ2-1; either TRBD1 or TRBD2 may fit D (6 bases each). Looked up from germline, CDR1 is SGHTA and CDR2 is FQGNSA. V lost 2 bases, J lost 6 bases, and 14 bases lay in between. The CDR3 has 15 residues. CDR3 protein: CASSLIWRGTNEQFF. The CDR3 nucleotides read TGTGCCAGCAGCTTAATCTGGAGGGGGACCAATGAGCAGTTCTTC. The variable domain in full, with the rest retrieved from reference TRBV7-2 and TRBJ2-1, is GAGVSQSPSNKVTEKGKDVELRCDPISGHTALYWYRQSLGQGLEFLIYFQGNSAPDKSGLPSDRFSAERTGGSVSTLTIQRTQQEDSAVYLCASSLIWRGTNEQFFGPGTRLTVL.

With regard to this clonotype: The CDR3 end shows no conserved phenylalanine or tryptophan, and so a read error is likely. The limits of the CDR3 on the DNA are not certain, so only TCRdb's listed CDR3 is given. V gene TRBV12-3 or TRBV12-4 combines with J gene TRBJ1-4. 10 amino acids form the CDR3, both terminal residues included. The CDR3 loop is CASSFVSPNR.

About this clonotype: The CDR3 does not end in the conserved phenylalanine or tryptophan, so this is likely a read error. Because the CDR3's place on the DNA is in doubt, the DNA is left out and the CDR3 is given as listed by TCRdb. The chain couples TRBV6-1 to TRBJ1-5; the table's D call of TRBD1 was not tested on the DNA. A total of 13 residues make up the CDR3, ends included. From germline, CDR1 is MNHNS and CDR2 SASEGT. The CDR3 loop is CASEGHRNQPQHL.

This clonotype appeared many times. The rearrangement links TRBV7-2 to TRBJ2-3; 9 bases line up with TRBD2. This CDR3 has 16 residues. The ends lost 5 bases at V and 2 bases at J; junction bases unmatched: 8. Per germline, CDR1 SGHTA and CDR2 FQGNSA. The DNA of the CDR3 is TGTGCCAGCAGCCCGGTAGCGGGGGAGGTCACAGATACGCAGTATTTT. The encoded protein is CASSPVAGEVTDTQYF.

This clonotype was seen repeatedly, ten times or more. This sequence joins TRBV5-1 and TRBJ2-3; weak D call: TRBD2 (5 bases). The CDR3 runs to 14 residues. CDR1 and CDR2 from the germline V gene are SGHRS and YFSETQ. V was pared by 9 bases and J by 2 bases, with 16 bases between. The CDR3 bases are TGCGCCACCGGGAAAGGACGGGCCACAGATACGCAGTATTTT. It translates to CATGKGRATDTQYF.